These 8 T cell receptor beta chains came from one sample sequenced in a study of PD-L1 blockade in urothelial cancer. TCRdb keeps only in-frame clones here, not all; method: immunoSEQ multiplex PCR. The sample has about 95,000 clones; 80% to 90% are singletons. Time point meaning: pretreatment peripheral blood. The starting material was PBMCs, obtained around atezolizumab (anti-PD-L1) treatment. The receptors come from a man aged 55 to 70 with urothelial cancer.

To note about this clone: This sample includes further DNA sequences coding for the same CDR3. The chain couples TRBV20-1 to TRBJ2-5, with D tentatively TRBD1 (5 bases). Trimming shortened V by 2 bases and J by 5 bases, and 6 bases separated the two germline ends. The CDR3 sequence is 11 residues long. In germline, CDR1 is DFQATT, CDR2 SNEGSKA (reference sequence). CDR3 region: CSARPGETQYF. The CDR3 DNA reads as TGCAGTGCTAGACCAGGGGAGACCCAGTACTTC.

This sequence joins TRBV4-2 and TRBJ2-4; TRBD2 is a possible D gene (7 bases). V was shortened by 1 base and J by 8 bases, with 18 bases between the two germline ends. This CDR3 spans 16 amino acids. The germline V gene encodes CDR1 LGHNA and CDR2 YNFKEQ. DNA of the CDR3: TGTGCCAGCAGCCAAGGGGAGGGGGGGGCGGCTTACATTCAGTACTTC. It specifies CASSQGEGGAAYIQYF.

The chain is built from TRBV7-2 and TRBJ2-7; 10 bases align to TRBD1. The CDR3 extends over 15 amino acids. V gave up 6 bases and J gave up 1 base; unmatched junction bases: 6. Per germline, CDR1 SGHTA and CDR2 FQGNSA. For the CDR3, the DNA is TGTGCCAGCAGGGGAGGGACAGGGGTTTCCTACGAGCAGTACTTC. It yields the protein CASRGGTGVSYEQYF.

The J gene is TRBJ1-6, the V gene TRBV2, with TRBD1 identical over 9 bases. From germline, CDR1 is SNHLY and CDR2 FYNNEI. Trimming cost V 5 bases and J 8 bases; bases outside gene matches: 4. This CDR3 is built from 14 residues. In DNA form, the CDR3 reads TGTGCCAGCAGTAAGGACAGGGGTCATTCACCCCTCCACTTT. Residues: CASSKDRGHSPLHF.

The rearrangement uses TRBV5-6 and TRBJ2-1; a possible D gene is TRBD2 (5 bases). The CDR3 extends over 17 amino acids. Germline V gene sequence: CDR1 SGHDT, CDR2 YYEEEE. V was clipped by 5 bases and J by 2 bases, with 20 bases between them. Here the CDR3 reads CASSLYPGFGTYNEQFF. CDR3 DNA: TGTGCCAGCAGTCTTTATCCGGGATTTGGGACCTACAATGAGCAGTTCTTC.

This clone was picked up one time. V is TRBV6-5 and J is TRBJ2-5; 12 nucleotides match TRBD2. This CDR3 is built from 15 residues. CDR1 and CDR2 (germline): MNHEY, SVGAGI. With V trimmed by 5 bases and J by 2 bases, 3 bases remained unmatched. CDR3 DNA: TGTGCCAGCAGTGCCCTAGCGGGAGGGCAAGAGACCCAGTACTTC. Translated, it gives CASSALAGGQETQYF.

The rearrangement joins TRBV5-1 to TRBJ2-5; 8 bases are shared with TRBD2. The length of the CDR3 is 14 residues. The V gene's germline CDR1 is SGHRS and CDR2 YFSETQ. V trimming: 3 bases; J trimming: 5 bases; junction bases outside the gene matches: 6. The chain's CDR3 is CASSSGGAGETQYF. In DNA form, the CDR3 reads TGCGCCAGCAGCTCCGGGGGGGCCGGTGAGACCCAGTACTTC. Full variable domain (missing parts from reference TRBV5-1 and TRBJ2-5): KAGVTQTPRYLIKTRGQQVTLSCSPISGHRSVSWYQQTPGQGLQFLFEYFSETQRNKGNFPGRFSGRQFSNSRSEMNVSTLELGDSALYLCASSSGGAGETQYFGPGTRLLVL.

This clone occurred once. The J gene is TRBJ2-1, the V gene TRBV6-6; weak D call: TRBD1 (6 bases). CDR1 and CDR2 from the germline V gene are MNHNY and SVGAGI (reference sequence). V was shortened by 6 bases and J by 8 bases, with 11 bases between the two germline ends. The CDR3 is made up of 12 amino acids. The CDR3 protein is CASSGRGHEQFF. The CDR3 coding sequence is TGTGCCAGCAGCGGCAGGGGACATGAGCAGTTCTTC.